This TCR beta chain was captured in a study of CD8 T cells in ankylosing spondylitis. Study observations and caveats: From matched ankylosing spondylitis synovial fluid, disease-linked clones were reportedly recovered at significantly enriched levels. Within peripheral blood, clones linked to disease were CD8+ and relatively rare.

Quantitative 5'-RACE with molecular barcodes generated TCR beta libraries. TCRdb called the 5' RACE reads again in MiXCR, with one record for every CDR3 protein. The repertoire holds 250,000 or so distinct CDR3 sequences, with roughly a quarter as singletons. This clonotype was seen only a few times. Its cognate antigen is unknown. The origin of this receptor is a male donor with ankylosing spondylitis or in good health (not recorded which). Sample: blood, either unsorted or a sorted T cell fraction (not recorded which).

CDR3 in DNA: TGTGCCAGCAGTTCGCCAGTCGGTTACGAGCAGTACTTC. Translating gives CASSSPVGYEQYF. The chain combines TRBV12-3 or TRBV12-4 with TRBJ2-7; D ambiguous. V gave up 4 bases and J gave up 4 bases, with 11 bases separating them. The CDR3 is 13 amino acids.